This is a list of T cell receptor beta chains from one sample in a study of CD8 T cells in ankylosing spondylitis. TCRdb redid the calling of the 5' RACE reads with MiXCR, one entry per CDR3 protein. The sample lists 450,000 to 550,000 distinct CDR3 sequences; about 5.4% were seen once. Material: blood, either unsorted or a sorted T cell fraction (not recorded which). Receptors were obtained from a male donor with ankylosing spondylitis. Each CDR3 is given with its conserved first and last residue. D genes are given only for firm matches. Only some rows state a clone size, as once, few, many or a class for expanded clones.

V	J	size	D	CDR3	DNA
TRBV20-1	TRBJ2-1	many	TRBD2	CSAKTGTSSYNEQFF	TGCAGTGCTAAGACCGGGACTAGCTCCTACAATGAGCAGTTCTTC
TRBV12-3/TRBV12-4	TRBJ2-1	medium-sized	.	CATSLTRSYNEQFF	TGTGCCACCTCCCTCACCCGCTCCTACAATGAGCAGTTCTTC
TRBV3-1	TRBJ1-1	many	TRBD1	CASSQDQTGRAFF	TGTGCCAGCAGCCAAGATCAGACAGGGCGGGCTTTCTTT
TRBV27	TRBJ2-5	many	.	CASSTRVQETQYF	TGTGCCAGCAGTACCAGGGTACAAGAGACCCAGTACTTC
TRBV28	TRBJ2-1	.	TRBD2	CASSLLADLGEQFF	TGTGCCAGCAGTTTACTAGCGGATTTGGGTGAGCAGTTCTTC
TRBV4-2	TRBJ2-2	many	TRBD1	CASSLRTGENTGELFF	TGTGCCAGCAGCCTACGGACAGGGGAGAACACCGGGGAGCTGTTTTTT
TRBV5-1	TRBJ1-1	many	TRBD1	CASSSGTASMNTEAFF	TGCGCCAGCAGCTCAGGGACAGCCTCTATGAACACTGAAGCTTTCTTT
TRBV20-1	TRBJ2-7	few	.	CSARTLGSTGGEQYF	TGCAGTGCTCGGACCCTCGGGAGCACCGGGGGTGAACAGTACTTC
TRBV5-1	TRBJ1-4	many	.	CASSGVGENEKLFF	TGCGCCAGCTCCGGAGTGGGGGAAAATGAAAAACTGTTTTTT
TRBV5-1	TRBJ2-1	many	TRBD2	CASSLSPGTTYNEQFF	TGCGCCAGCAGCTTGTCCCCAGGGACTACATACAATGAGCAGTTCTTC
TRBV5-1	TRBJ2-1	many	.	CASCEAPFVLDEQFF	TGCGCCAGCTGTGAAGCGCCCTTTGTACTCGATGAGCAGTTCTTC
TRBV7-9	TRBJ1-1	many	.	CASSLERGASETEAFF	TGTGCCAGCAGCTTAGAAAGGGGCGCATCGGAAACTGAAGCTTTCTTT
TRBV29-1	TRBJ2-7	few	TRBD1	CSASRGTGLNEQYF	TGCAGCGCGAGCCGCGGGACAGGTCTAAATGAGCAGTACTTC
TRBV19	TRBJ2-7	.	TRBD1	CASSTMDRANYEQYF	TGTGCCAGTAGTACCATGGACAGGGCTAACTACGAGCAGTACTTC
TRBV15	TRBJ1-1	many	TRBD1	CATSRVGQGSEAFF	TGTGCCACCAGCAGGGTGGGACAGGGCTCTGAAGCTTTCTTT
TRBV9	TRBJ1-4	many	.	CASSLKSRSATNEKLFF	TGTGCCAGCAGCCTCAAATCACGGAGCGCAACTAATGAAAAACTGTTTTTT
TRBV7-2	TRBJ2-1	many	TRBD2	CASSLPGTSGRGEQFF	TGTGCCAGCAGCTTACCCGGGACTAGCGGGAGGGGTGAGCAGTTCTTC
TRBV18	TRBJ2-5	many	.	CASSLATLGETQYF	TGTGCCAGCTCACTGGCGACCCTCGGGGAGACCCAGTACTTC
TRBV5-1	TRBJ1-2	many	.	CASSLSRGQGGYTF	TGCGCCAGCAGCTTGTCACGGGGGCAGGGTGGCTACACCTTC
TRBV20-1	TRBJ2-7	few	.	CSARDAGPSYEQYF	TGCAGTGCTAGAGACGCAGGCCCCTCCTACGAGCAGTACTTC
TRBV7-2	TRBJ1-6	medium-sized	.	CASSFMGPTVSPLHF	TGTGCCAGCAGCTTTATGGGACCCACGGTTTCACCCCTCCACTTT
TRBV28	TRBJ2-7	many	.	CASSPPALDEQYF	TGTGCCAGCAGTCCACCTGCTCTGGACGAGCAGTACTTC
TRBV4-2	TRBJ2-7	many	.	CASSQDRANSYEQYF	TGTGCCAGCAGCCAAGATCGGGCCAACTCCTACGAGCAGTACTTC
TRBV27	TRBJ2-1	many	.	CASSFSPPRAGHEEQFF	TGTGCCAGCAGTTTCTCCCCCCCGCGGGCGGGTCATGAGGAGCAGTTCTTC
TRBV7-2	TRBJ2-7	many	.	CASSLPRAYPEQYF	TGTGCCAGCAGCTTACCACGGGCATACCCCGAGCAGTACTTC
TRBV11-2	TRBJ2-7	many	TRBD2	CASSQGTSGFYEQYF	TGTGCCAGCAGCCAGGGGACTAGCGGCTTCTACGAGCAGTACTTC
TRBV29-1	TRBJ2-1	few	TRBD2	CSAGAGGYYSYNEQFF	TGCAGCGCAGGAGCGGGGGGGTATTACTCCTACAATGAGCAGTTCTTC
TRBV5-1	TRBJ2-7	many	TRBD2	CASSPSPAGAYEQYF	TGCGCCAGCAGCCCATCTCCCGCGGGAGCTTACGAGCAGTACTTC
TRBV28	TRBJ1-1	few	.	CASQLRQMNTEAFF	TGTGCCAGCCAATTGAGACAGATGAACACTGAAGCTTTCTTT
TRBV20-1	TRBJ1-1	many	.	CSSRVADGKAFF	TGCAGCTCCCGAGTGGCCGACGGGAAGGCTTTCTTT
TRBV28	TRBJ2-7	.	.	CASRRDAEQYF	TGTGCCAGCCGAAGGGATGCCGAGCAGTACTTC
TRBV7-9	TRBJ1-5	many	.	CASSQTGNQPQHF	TGTGCCAGCAGCCAAACGGGGAATCAGCCCCAGCATTTT
TRBV20-1	TRBJ2-7	many	TRBD2	CSARQLAGATYEQYF	TGCAGTGCTAGACAACTAGCGGGAGCAACCTACGAGCAGTACTTC
TRBV27	TRBJ2-5	many	.	CASSFLDHQETQYF	TGTGCCAGCAGTTTTCTGGACCATCAAGAGACCCAGTACTTC
TRBV12-3/TRBV12-4	TRBJ2-4	many	TRBD1	CASSFGTGGILAKNIQYF	TGTGCCAGCAGTTTTGGGACAGGGGGAATACTAGCCAAAAACATTCAGTACTTC
TRBV10-2	TRBJ2-7	many	TRBD2	CASSGLAGGPKYEQYF	TGCGCCAGCAGTGGCTTAGCGGGAGGGCCTAAGTACGAGCAGTACTTC
TRBV21-1	TRBJ2-2	.	.	CASSKVYTGELFF	TGTGCCAGCAGCAAAGTTTACACCGGGGAGCTGTTTTTT
TRBV10-3	TRBJ2-7	many	TRBD1	CAIRDRDRGYEQYF	TGTGCCATCCGTGATCGGGACAGGGGCTACGAGCAGTACTTC
TRBV7-9	TRBJ1-2	many	TRBD1	CATSPNRDRGYGYTF	TGTGCCACCTCCCCGAACCGGGACAGGGGCTATGGCTACACCTTC
TRBV2	TRBJ1-5	.	.	CASRLGGNQPQHF	TGTGCCAGCAGACTAGGGGGCAATCAGCCCCAGCATTTT
TRBV12-3/TRBV12-4	TRBJ1-4	many	.	CASSLLNMGQNGGKLFF	TGTGCCAGCAGTTTATTAAATATGGGGCAAAATGGTGGAAAACTGTTTTTT
TRBV7-9	TRBJ2-3	many	.	CASSPTSLRDTQYF	TGTGCCAGCAGCCCAACTAGTCTAAGGGATACGCAGTATTTT
TRBV4-3	TRBJ2-5	many	.	CASSQDGTVGWETQYF	TGCGCCAGCAGCCAAGATGGGACGGTAGGGTGGGAGACCCAGTACTTC